Below are 8 T cell receptor beta chains sequenced from a single sample in a study of T cell responses to AZD1222 COVID-19 vaccine. The data were produced by immunoSEQ multiplex PCR, yet TCRdb's version contains in-frame clones alone and is incomplete. Of about 140,000 clones listed, around 89% are singletons. The sample here was peripheral blood, taken on day 0 of AZD1222 vaccination. Receptor source: an adult in good health.

This CDR3 is CASSLAQGLSGNTIYF. CDR3 in DNA: TGTGCCAGCAGCTTAGCTCAGGGCCTCTCTGGAAACACCATATATTTT. The chain has TRBV7-6 and TRBJ1-3, with a weak D call TRBD1 (5 bases). This CDR3 has 16 amino acids. Germline CDR1 and CDR2: SGHVS and FNYEAQ. V was clipped by 0 bases and J by 0 bases, with 9 bases between them.

The chain uses TRBV7-8 and TRBJ1-5; D not certain. Per the germline V gene, CDR1 is SGHVS and CDR2 is FQNEAQ. CDR3 size: 16 residues. The ends were cut back, 2 bases at V and 0 bases at J, with 11 bases in the middle. CDR3 in DNA: TGTGCCAGCAGCTTATTGTCAGCCTATAGCAATCAGCCCCAGCATTTT. Translating it yields CASSLLSAYSNQPQHF. Using reference TRBV7-8 and TRBJ1-5 for the parts outside the CDR3, the full variable domain is GAGVSQSPRYKVAKRGQDVALRCDPISGHVSLFWYQQALGQGPEFLTYFQNEAQLDKSGLPSDRFFAERPEGSVSTLKIQRTQQEDSAVYLCASSLLSAYSNQPQHFGDGTRLSIL.

The chain couples TRBV5-1 to TRBJ2-6; 12 nucleotides line up with TRBD2. V was pared by 5 bases and J by 0 bases, with 3 bases of the junction left unmatched. CDR1 is SGHRS and CDR2 is YFSETQ in the germline V gene. The CDR3 length is 17 residues. CDR3 nucleotide sequence: TGCGCCAGCAGGTGGACTAGCGGGGTCTCTGGGGCCAACGTCCTGACTTTC. Its protein is CASRWTSGVSGANVLTF.

The chain links TRBV13 to TRBJ2-5, with TRBD2 matching over 7 bases. Germline assignment: CDR1 PRHDT and CDR2 FYEKMQ (reference sequence). V gave up 4 bases and J gave up 5 bases; unmatched junction bases: 16. This CDR3 contains 17 residues. The CDR3 loop reads CASSSCRTSGARETQYF. The CDR3 region has the DNA TGTGCCAGCAGCTCCTGCCGGACTAGTGGCGCCAGGGAGACCCAGTACTTC.

In DNA form, the CDR3 reads TGTGCCAGCAGTTTAGGGGGCTTCTATGGCTACACCTTC. It translates to CASSLGGFYGYTF. This rearrangement joins TRBV12-3 or TRBV12-4 to TRBJ1-2; D perhaps matches TRBD1 (5 bases). V gave up 1 base and J gave up 4 bases, with 7 bases separating them. The CDR3 covers 13 residues.

The chain carries TRBV27 and TRBJ1-1; D unresolved. The CDR3 is 13 residues long. The germline V gene encodes CDR1 MNHEY and CDR2 SMNVEV (reference sequence). V lost 5 bases, J lost 3 bases, and 10 bases lay in between. This CDR3 reads CASSLGRYTEAFF. CDR3 nucleotide sequence: TGTGCCAGCAGTCTCGGACGGTACACTGAAGCTTTCTTT.

V is TRBV2 and J is TRBJ2-3; TRBD1 agrees at 9 bases. The ends lost 4 bases at V and 8 bases at J; junction bases unmatched: 10. This CDR3 has 15 residues. Looked up from germline, CDR1 is SNHLY and CDR2 is FYNNEI. In DNA form, the CDR3 reads TGTGCCAGCAGTGGCGGGACAGGGCTAACTACTACGCAGTATTTT. This gives the protein CASSGGTGLTTTQYF.

The chain links TRBV27 to TRBJ1-2; a possible D gene is TRBD1 (6 bases). The CDR3 extends over 16 amino acids. V lost 6 bases and J 4 bases, leaving 21 bases between the germline ends. Germline-derived CDR1 and CDR2 are MNHEY and SMNVEV (reference sequence). The CDR3 sequence: CASSGRGQPPSYGYTF. The CDR3 DNA is TGTGCCAGCAGCGGCCGCGGACAGCCTCCCTCCTATGGCTACACCTTC.